This TCR beta chain was documented in a study of somatic mutations in cytotoxic T cells in rheumatoid arthritis. Study-level results: It was in rheumatoid arthritis patients, but not in healthy controls, that CD8+ clonality increased with age.

The length of the CDR3 is 16 residues. CDR1 and CDR2 (germline): MDHEN, SYDVKM. The V end was cut by 2 bases, the J end by 2 bases, with 14 bases between. There are a few counts of this clone. What it recognizes is unknown. Once isolated by positive magnetic bead selection, the CD4+ and CD8+ cells had their purity checked by flow cytometry. Assay: immunoSEQ multiplex PCR; the TCRdb copy retains only in-frame clones and omits some. Among about 19,000 clones listed, roughly 82% were seen once. This chain uses TRBV28 with TRBJ2-3; either TRBD1 or TRBD2 may supply D (5 bases each). The receptor comes from a woman aged 50 to 65 in good health. The source material was CD8+ T cells sorted from blood. The CDR3 protein is CASSLAGATITDTQYF. The CDR3, as DNA: TGTGCCAGCAGTTTAGCCGGGGCGACAATCACAGATACGCAGTATTTT. Full variable domain (missing parts from reference TRBV28 and TRBJ2-3): DVKVTQSSRYLVKRTGEKVFLECVQDMDHENMFWYRQDPGLGLRLIYFSYDVKMKEKGDIPEGYSVSREKKERFSLILESASTNQTSMYLCASSLAGATITDTQYFGPGTRLTVL.